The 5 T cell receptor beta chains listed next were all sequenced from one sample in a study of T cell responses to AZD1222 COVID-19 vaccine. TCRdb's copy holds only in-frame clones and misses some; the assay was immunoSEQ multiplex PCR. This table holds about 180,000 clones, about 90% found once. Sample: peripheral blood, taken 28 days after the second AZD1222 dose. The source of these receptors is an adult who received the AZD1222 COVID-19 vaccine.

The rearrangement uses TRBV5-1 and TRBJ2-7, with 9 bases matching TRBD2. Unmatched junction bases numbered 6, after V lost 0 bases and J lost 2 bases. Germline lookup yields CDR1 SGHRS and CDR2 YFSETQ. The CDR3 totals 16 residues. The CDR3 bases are TGCGCCAGCAGCTTGGTTGTTAGCGGGGGCCCCTACGAGCAGTACTTC. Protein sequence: CASSLVVSGGPYEQYF.

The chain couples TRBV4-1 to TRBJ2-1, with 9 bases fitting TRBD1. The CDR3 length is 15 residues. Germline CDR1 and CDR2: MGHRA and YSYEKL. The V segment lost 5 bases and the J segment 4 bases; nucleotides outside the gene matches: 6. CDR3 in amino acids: CASSFRQGGYNEQFF. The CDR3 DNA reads TGCGCCAGCAGCTTTAGACAGGGGGGGTACAATGAGCAGTTCTTC.

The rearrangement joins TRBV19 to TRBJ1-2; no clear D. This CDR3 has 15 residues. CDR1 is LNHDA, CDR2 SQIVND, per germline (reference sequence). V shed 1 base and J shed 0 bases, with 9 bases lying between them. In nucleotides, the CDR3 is TGTGCCAGTAGTATAGGAGGATTTTCTAACTATGGCTACACCTTC. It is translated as CASSIGGFSNYGYTF.

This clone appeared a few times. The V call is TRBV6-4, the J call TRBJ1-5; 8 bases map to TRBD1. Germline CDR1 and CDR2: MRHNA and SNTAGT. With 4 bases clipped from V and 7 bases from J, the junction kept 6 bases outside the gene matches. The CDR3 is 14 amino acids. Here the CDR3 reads CASSATGGRQPQHF. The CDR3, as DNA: TGTGCCAGCAGTGCAACAGGGGGGCGGCAGCCCCAGCATTTT.

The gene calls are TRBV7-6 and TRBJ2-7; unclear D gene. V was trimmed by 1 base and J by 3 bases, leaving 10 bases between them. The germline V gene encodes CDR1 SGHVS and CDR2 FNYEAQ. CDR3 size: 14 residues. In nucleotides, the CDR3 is TGTGCCAGCAGCTTAGAAATTTGCTTCTACGAGCAGTACTTC. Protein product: CASSLEICFYEQYF.